A single T cell receptor (beta chain) is shown here with its context. Its antigen remains unknown. The authors incorporated unique molecular identifiers into the TCR beta cDNA libraries. TCRdb reprocessed the PCR reads with MiXCR, giving one entry per CDR3 protein. The table lists hundreds of thousands of distinct CDR3 sequences, 25% to 30% of them singletons. Germline V CDR1 and CDR2: DFQATT, SNEGSKA (reference sequence). V was shortened by 0 bases and J by 5 bases, with 23 bases between the two germline ends. The CDR3 is made up of 18 amino acids. This record comes from a study of post-analysis software for immune sequencing data. Background on the study: Disease trajectories encompassed relapsing-remitting, secondary progressive and progressive-relapsing multiple sclerosis.

General observations from the study: The five TRBV segments detected at higher frequency in patients than in controls included TRBV5-6, TRBV5-1 and TRBV20-1.

This receptor was taken from a girl aged 5-17 years with multiple sclerosis. The sequenced sample consisted of blood. The chain employs TRBV20-1 and TRBJ2-1; D unresolved. The CDR3 nucleotides are TGCAGTGCTAGAGATTTCCCCGTAAGGTTGCGTTCCAACAATGAGCAGTTCTTC. The encoded protein is CSARDFPVRLRSNNEQFF.